The 30 T cell receptor beta chains below were found in one sample sequenced in a study of blood T cell repertoires in COVID-19. Profiled with immunoSEQ multiplex PCR; TCRdb holds only in-frame clones, not every one. The sample lists fewer than 110,000 clones; less than 90% were seen once. The sample taken for sequencing was peripheral blood. These receptors all come from a human donor in a cohort sampled during active COVID-19.

V is TRBV25-1 and J is TRBJ1-1; possibly TRBD1 for D (6 bases). Deletions cut 4 bases from V and 8 bases from J, with 8 bases between. Germline values: CDR1 MGHDK, CDR2 SYGVNS. The CDR3 runs to 11 residues. The CDR3: CASSVGTEAFF. CDR3 bases: TGTGCCAGCAGTGTGGGGACAGAAGCTTTCTTT.

V and J are TRBV7-9 and TRBJ2-7, with TRBD1 matching over 7 bases. Germline-derived CDR1 and CDR2 are SEHNR and FQNEAQ (reference sequence). The length of the CDR3 is 15 residues. Trimming took 5 bases from V and 0 from J; bases not matched to a gene: 7. The CDR3 DNA reads TGTGCCAGCAGCCCGCCGGGGACAGCCTCCTACGAGCAGTACTTC. Translated, it gives CASSPPGTASYEQYF. Using reference TRBV7-9 and TRBJ2-7 for the parts outside the CDR3, the full variable domain is DTGVSQNPRHKITKRGQNVTFRCDPISEHNRLYWYRQTLGQGPEFLTYFQNEAQLEKSRLLSDRFSAERPKGSFSTLEIQRTEQGDSAMYLCASSPPGTASYEQYFGPGTRLTVT.

On this clone: At the DNA level, this CDR3 is encoded by other sequences in the same sample as well. The chain employs TRBV29-1 and TRBJ2-7; D gene ambiguous. The CDR3 is 12 amino acids. The germline V gene has CDR1 SQVTM and CDR2 ANQGSEA. V lost 4 bases to trimming and J lost 0 bases, with 7 bases between them. Here the CDR3 DNA reads TGCAGCGTTGCTCCAGGCTCCTACGAGCAGTACTTC. Translated: CSVAPGSYEQYF.

This clone was seen once. The chain links TRBV5-1 to TRBJ2-1, with TRBD2 as a possible D gene (6 bases). V shed 1 base and J shed 0 bases, with 8 bases lying between them. Germline CDR1 is SGHRS and CDR2 is YFSETQ. The CDR3 spans 15 residues. Here the CDR3 DNA reads TGCGCCAGCAGCTTGAAGGAGGGCTCCTACAATGAGCAGTTCTTC. It specifies CASSLKEGSYNEQFF.

This clone came up once. The V and J genes are TRBV7-9 and TRBJ1-1; D gene uncertain. V dropped 4 bases and J dropped 0 bases, with 15 bases sitting between them. The CDR3 has 16 residues. Germline V gene data show CDR1 as SEHNR and CDR2 as FQNEAQ (reference sequence). The DNA of the CDR3 is TGTGCCAGCAGCTCTAGCGCCCAGCAGGTGAACACTGAAGCTTTCTTT. Its translation is CASSSSAQQVNTEAFF. Full variable domain (rest looked up from reference TRBV7-9 and TRBJ1-1): DTGVSQNPRHKITKRGQNVTFRCDPISEHNRLYWYRQTLGQGPEFLTYFQNEAQLEKSRLLSDRFSAERPKGSFSTLEIQRTEQGDSAMYLCASSSSAQQVNTEAFFGQGTRLTVV.

V gene TRBV5-1 combines with J gene TRBJ2-5; 10 bases are a match to TRBD2. In germline, CDR1 is SGHRS, CDR2 YFSETQ. CDR3 size: 16 residues. With 0 bases clipped from V and 2 bases from J, the junction kept 4 bases outside the gene matches. The CDR3 region has the DNA TGCGCCAGCAGCTTGGGGACTAGCGGTTTTCAAGAGACCCAGTACTTC. Residues: CASSLGTSGFQETQYF.

The J gene is TRBJ2-7, the V gene TRBV10-1; D is uncertain. V gave up 0 bases and J gave up 2 bases, with 8 bases separating them. The germline CDR1 and CDR2 sequences are WNHNN and SYGVQD (reference sequence). The CDR3 has 14 residues. CDR3 sequence (DNA): TGCGCCAGCAGTGAGTCGGGCTACCCCTACGAGCAGTACTTC. The encoded protein is CASSESGYPYEQYF.

This clone was seen more than once but under ten times. This sequence joins TRBV5-5 and TRBJ2-7; the D gene is possibly TRBD1 (6 bases). The length of the CDR3 is 15 residues. V gave up 0 bases and J gave up 1 base, with 11 bases separating them. Germline V CDR1 and CDR2: SGHKS, YYEKEE (reference sequence). In DNA, the CDR3 is TGTGCCAGCAGCTTGGGCAGGGGTAAGTCCTACGAGCAGTACTTC. Amino acid sequence: CASSLGRGKSYEQYF.

V usage is TRBV5-6 and J usage is TRBJ1-5, with D perhaps TRBD1 (6 bases). The CDR3 has 17 residues. Between the trimmed V and J ends, which lost 1 base and 5 bases, there was a span of 19 bases. CDR1 is SGHDT and CDR2 is YYEEEE in the germline V gene. This CDR3 reads CASSLSMASGVDQPQHF. DNA of the CDR3: TGTGCCAGCAGCTTGTCGATGGCGTCAGGGGTGGATCAGCCCCAGCATTTT.

The chain recombines TRBV3-1 (or the pseudogene TRBV3-2) with TRBJ2-3; D might be TRBD1 (5 bases). This CDR3 spans 15 amino acids. Germline loops: CDR1 LGHDT, CDR2 YNNKEL (reference sequence). V lost 1 base, J lost 6 bases, and 14 bases lay in between. DNA for the CDR3: TGTGCCAGCAGCCAAGGGGGCAGGTCCCCTGATACGCAGTATTTT. It specifies CASSQGGRSPDTQYF.

The chain recombines TRBV15 with TRBJ2-1; D remains ambiguous. The CDR3 is made up of 15 amino acids. The V gene lost 0 bases and the J gene lost 8 bases, with 14 bases spanning the gap. The germline gives CDR1 LNHNV, CDR2 YYDKDF (reference sequence). The CDR3 loop reads CATSRDSSRWDEQFF. For the CDR3, the DNA is TGTGCCACCAGCAGAGATTCTAGTCGGTGGGATGAGCAGTTCTTC.

The genes are TRBV11-2 and TRBJ1-1; D ambiguous. The germline V and J ends were trimmed by 0 bases and 5 bases, with 10 bases remaining between them. CDR3 length: 14 residues. Germline V gene lookup returns CDR1 SGHAT and CDR2 FQNNGV. The CDR3 reads CASSLDTDSTEAFF. The CDR3 DNA follows: TGTGCCAGCAGCTTAGATACAGATTCAACTGAAGCTTTCTTT.

V and J are TRBV6-5 and TRBJ2-3; D unresolved. CDR3 size: 12 residues. Germline V gene data show CDR1 as MNHEY and CDR2 as SVGAGI. V was trimmed by 6 bases and J by 5 bases, leaving 9 bases between them. The CDR3 region has the DNA TGTGCCAGCAGGTCTACAGAAGATACGCAGTATTTT. Protein product: CASRSTEDTQYF.

V and J are TRBV24-1 and TRBJ2-1; a weak D match, TRBD1 (6 bases). V was shortened by 5 bases and J by 4 bases, with 14 bases between the two germline ends. This CDR3 is built from 15 residues. Germline assignment: CDR1 KGHDR and CDR2 SFDVKD. CDR3 protein: CATSGRDTGYNEQFF. CDR3 nucleotides: TGTGCCACCAGTGGACGGGACACCGGATACAATGAGCAGTTCTTC.

V and J are TRBV6-8 and TRBJ2-3, with 11 nucleotides matching TRBD2. Germline-derived CDR1 and CDR2 are MNHGY and SAAAGT. With V trimmed by 8 bases and J by 2 bases, 9 bases remained unmatched. This CDR3 contains 16 residues. The CDR3 sequence: CASGQQTSGITDTQYF. The CDR3 nucleotides are TGTGCCAGCGGGCAACAGACTAGCGGGATCACAGATACGCAGTATTTT.

The rearrangement joins TRBV6-5 to TRBJ1-1; perhaps TRBD1 as D (5 bases). The CDR3 extends over 13 amino acids. CDR1 is MNHEY, CDR2 SVGAGI, per germline. V lost 4 bases to trimming and J lost 12 bases, with 18 bases between them. CDR3 nucleotide sequence: TGTGCCAGCAGTTCCTCGAAGGGACTGGGGACTTTCTTT. Its translation is CASSSSKGLGTFF.

This clone was observed a few times. This chain joins TRBV5-1 and TRBJ2-1, with D possibly being TRBD2 (5 bases). This CDR3 is built from 14 residues. Germline V gives CDR1 SGHRS, CDR2 YFSETQ. V was shortened by 2 bases and J by 6 bases, with 12 bases between the two germline ends. The CDR3 is CASSFQPGGNEQFF. The CDR3 DNA reads TGCGCCAGCAGCTTCCAACCAGGAGGCAATGAGCAGTTCTTC. Full variable domain (remainder filled in from reference TRBV5-1 and TRBJ2-1): KAGVTQTPRYLIKTRGQQVTLSCSPISGHRSVSWYQQTPGQGLQFLFEYFSETQRNKGNFPGRFSGRQFSNSRSEMNVSTLELGDSALYLCASSFQPGGNEQFFGPGTRLTVL.

This clone was recorded only once. The chain links TRBV6-5 to TRBJ2-1; tentatively, D is TRBD2 (6 bases). The CDR3 sequence is 15 residues long. Germline values: CDR1 MNHEY, CDR2 SVGAGI. The germline V and J ends were trimmed by 0 bases and 5 bases, with 11 bases remaining between them. In nucleotides, the CDR3 is TGTGCCAGCAGTTACTCCCGTGGACTAAACAATGAGCAGTTCTTC. It is translated as CASSYSRGLNNEQFF.

The rearrangement joins TRBV29-1 to TRBJ2-2, with TRBD2 matching 9 bases. From germline, CDR1 is SQVTM and CDR2 ANQGSEA. V gave up 5 bases and J gave up 3 bases; unmatched junction bases: 7. This CDR3 comprises 15 residues. Here the CDR3 reads CSVLQREAHTGELFF. The CDR3 nucleotides read TGCAGCGTTCTCCAGCGGGAGGCCCACACCGGGGAGCTGTTTTTT.

The chain is built from TRBV30 and TRBJ1-1; D gene unclear. This CDR3 is 15 amino acids long. With 2 bases removed from V and 3 bases from J, the gap between germline ends came to 16 bases. Germline values: CDR1 GTSNPN, CDR2 SVGIG (reference sequence). CDR3 nucleotides: TGTGCCTGGAGTCCTACTTTGGCAGGCTACACTGAAGCTTTCTTT. Amino acid sequence: CAWSPTLAGYTEAFF.

The chain recombines TRBV7-8 with TRBJ1-2; 10 nucleotides agree with TRBD1. This CDR3 is built from 15 residues. Germline CDR1 is SGHVS and CDR2 is FQNEAQ. Trimming removed 5 bases from V and 3 bases from J; junction bases left unmatched: 6. DNA for the CDR3: TGTGCCAGCAGCGGTGGGACAGGGGCTGACTATGGCTACACCTTC. It is translated as CASSGGTGADYGYTF. The entire variable domain, with the rest obtained from reference TRBV7-8 and TRBJ1-2, is as follows: GAGVSQSPRYKVAKRGQDVALRCDPISGHVSLFWYQQALGQGPEFLTYFQNEAQLDKSGLPSDRFFAERPEGSVSTLKIQRTQQEDSAVYLCASSGGTGADYGYTFGSGTRLTVV.

The CDR3 reads CASSLTRQNTGELFF. For the CDR3, the DNA is TGCGCCAGCAGTTTGACTAGACAAAACACCGGGGAGCTGTTTTTT. J is TRBJ2-2 and V is TRBV10-2; tentatively, D is TRBD2 (6 bases). With 5 bases removed from V and 2 bases from J, the gap between germline ends came to 12 bases. The CDR3 is 15 residues long. The germline V gene encodes CDR1 WSHSY and CDR2 SAAADI.

Details on this clone: Other DNA sequences in this specimen translate into the identical CDR3. This chain links TRBV5-4 with TRBJ1-1; TRBD1 matches at 9 bases. This CDR3 region has 13 residues. Germline V CDR1 and CDR2: SGHNT, YYREEE (reference sequence). Germline trimming cut 4 bases from V and 5 bases from J; bases unmatched to any gene: 3. The CDR3, as DNA: TGTGCCAGCAGCGTAGACAGGGGGACTGAAGCTTTCTTT. Its translation: CASSVDRGTEAFF.

The CDR3 DNA sequence: TGTGCCAGCAGCCGTTTGGGGGCCCACGAGCAGTACTTC. It yields the protein CASSRLGAHEQYF. The rearrangement uses TRBV5-6 and TRBJ2-7; the D gene is possibly TRBD1 (6 bases). With 4 bases removed from V and 5 bases from J, the gap between germline ends came to 13 bases. The CDR3 spans 13 residues. Per germline, CDR1 SGHDT and CDR2 YYEEEE.

The rearrangement uses TRBV4-1 and TRBJ2-5; perhaps TRBD1 as D (5 bases). CDR1 is MGHRA and CDR2 is YSYEKL in the germline V gene. The CDR3 consists of 14 residues. The germline V and J ends were trimmed by 0 bases and 4 bases, with 9 bases remaining between them. Written as DNA, the CDR3 is TGCGCCAGCAGCCAAGATCCAGGGTCAGAGACCCAGTACTTC. Protein sequence: CASSQDPGSETQYF.

The rearrangement joins TRBV7-9 to TRBJ1-1; no definite D call. The CDR3 spans 14 residues. Germline lookup yields CDR1 SEHNR and CDR2 FQNEAQ (reference sequence). Trimming stripped 6 bases from V and 2 bases from J, with 13 bases between. CDR3 nucleotides: TGTGCCAGCAGGCAACGCGACTTAAACACTGAAGCTTTCTTT. Amino acid sequence: CASRQRDLNTEAFF.

This clone was found once. This chain links TRBV29-1 with TRBJ2-7; TRBD2 aligns across 15 bases. The length of the CDR3 is 16 residues. Germline lookup yields CDR1 SQVTM and CDR2 ANQGSEA. J was trimmed by 5 bases and V by 3 bases; bases with no gene match: 8. The CDR3 loop reads CSVEGLAGGTWDEQYF. In DNA form, the CDR3 reads TGCAGCGTTGAGGGACTAGCGGGAGGAACGTGGGACGAGCAGTACTTC.

This sequence joins TRBV7-2 and TRBJ2-5, with 10 bases aligning to TRBD2. Germline CDR1 reads SGHTA; CDR2 reads FQGNSA. The CDR3 sequence is 19 residues long. The V gene end was trimmed by 1 base and the J gene end by 5 bases; junction bases not matched to a gene: 16. The CDR3 DNA reads as TGTGCCAGCAGCTTAGGTCTGGCTAGCGGGGGCCCCCTCGGGGAGACCCAGTACTTC. It translates to CASSLGLASGGPLGETQYF. The whole variable domain, remainder taken from reference TRBV7-2 and TRBJ2-5, is GAGVSQSPSNKVTEKGKDVELRCDPISGHTALYWYRQSLGQGLEFLIYFQGNSAPDKSGLPSDRFSAERTGGSVSTLTIQRTQQEDSAVYLCASSLGLASGGPLGETQYFGPGTRLLVL.

V gene TRBV11-1 combines with J gene TRBJ1-4; D not certain. The CDR3 spans 13 residues. In germline, CDR1 is SGHAT, CDR2 FQDESV (reference sequence). V lost 3 bases and J lost 8, with 10 bases in between. This CDR3 reads CASSFRVNEKLFF. Here the CDR3 DNA reads TGTGCCAGCAGCTTCCGGGTAAACGAAAAACTGTTTTTT.

This clone was observed a single time. The CDR3 DNA sequence: TGTGCCAGCAGCCCTGGGCAGGGGACACCCTACGAGCAGTACTTC. As protein: CASSPGQGTPYEQYF. The gene calls are TRBV28 and TRBJ2-7; D is perhaps TRBD1 (6 bases). This CDR3 comprises 15 residues. Trimming took off 6 bases at V and 2 bases at J, with 17 bases between the two ends. Germline CDR1 MDHEN, CDR2 SYDVKM. Variable domain in full (rest from reference TRBV28 and TRBJ2-7): DVKVTQSSRYLVKRTGEKVFLECVQDMDHENMFWYRQDPGLGLRLIYFSYDVKMKEKGDIPEGYSVSREKKERFSLILESASTNQTSMYLCASSPGQGTPYEQYFGPGTRLTVT.